This T cell receptor (beta chain) was retrieved from a study of T-cell reconstitution after alpha-beta-depleted transplantation in children. The TCRbeta library incorporated unique molecular identifiers. TCRdb analysed the PCR reads with MiXCR anew, one entry per CDR3 protein. The data hold more than 200,000 distinct CDR3 sequences, with about 25% observed a single time. This clonotype occurred many times. Trimming cost V 7 bases and J 1 base; bases outside gene matches: 8. The germline gives CDR1 SQVTM, CDR2 ANQGSEA. The CDR3 sequence is 14 residues long. Material: PBMCs, obtained before TCRalphabeta/CD19-depleted stem cell transplant. The rearrangement joins TRBV29-1 to TRBJ1-1, with 8 nucleotides matching TRBD1. The receptor was isolated from a girl aged 2 to 10 with Fanconi anemia, due to receive a stem cell transplant. The CDR3 reads CSGGQGSSNTEAFF. The CDR3 DNA is TGCAGCGGAGGACAGGGTTCTTCGAACACTGAAGCTTTCTTT.